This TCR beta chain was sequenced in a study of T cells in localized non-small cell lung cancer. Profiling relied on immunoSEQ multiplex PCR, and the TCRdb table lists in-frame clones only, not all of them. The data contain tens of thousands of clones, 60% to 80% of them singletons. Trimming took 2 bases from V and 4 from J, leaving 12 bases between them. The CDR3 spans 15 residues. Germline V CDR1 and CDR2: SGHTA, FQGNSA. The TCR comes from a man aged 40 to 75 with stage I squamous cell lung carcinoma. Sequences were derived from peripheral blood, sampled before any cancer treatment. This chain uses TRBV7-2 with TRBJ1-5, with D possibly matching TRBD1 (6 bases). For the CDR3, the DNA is TGTGCCAGCAGCTTACCACAGGGAAGTAATCAGCCCCAGCATTTT. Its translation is CASSLPQGSNQPQHF.